Reported below is one T cell receptor (beta chain). As yet, its antigen is unknown. V trimming: 1 base; J trimming: 8 bases; junction bases outside the gene matches: 9. CDR1 and CDR2 (germline): DFQATT, SNEGSKA (reference sequence). This CDR3 region has 15 residues. Presence of unique molecular identifiers characterized the TCR beta cDNA libraries. TCRdb redid the calling of the PCR reads with MiXCR, one entry per CDR3 protein. The sample lists some 690,000 distinct CDR3 sequences; 25% to 30% were seen once. The entry originates in a study of post-analysis software for immune sequencing data. The study's findings and limits: Relative to controls, patients with multiple sclerosis showed significantly lower normalized Chao1 diversity. Samples sharing a preparation batch grouped tightly together when assessed by F measure. Patients showed TRBV5-6, TRBV5-1 and TRBV20-1 among roughly 5 TRBV segments more frequent than in controls.

Sequenced input: blood. This TCR came from a girl aged 10-17 years with multiple sclerosis. The V and J genes are TRBV20-1 and TRBJ2-1, with 9 bases aligning to TRBD2. CDR3 amino acids: CSARVPGLALDEQFF. The CDR3 DNA reads as TGCAGTGCTAGAGTACCGGGACTAGCTTTGGATGAGCAGTTCTTC.